This TCR beta chain was documented in a study of blood T cell repertoires in COVID-19. Cohorts were determined from participant-reported clinical history. In the authors' methods: Amplification of reference gene primers provided the estimated nucleated cell counts. Clones were read by immunoSEQ multiplex PCR, and TCRdb kept only the in-frame ones, dropping some. That table supplies the V and J calls and clone size; D and trimming were determined from the DNA. The sample records 270,000 or so clones, approximately 90% being singletons. Sequencing input: PBMCs or T cells enriched from blood (not recorded which). This receptor was taken from a man aged 35 to 55 who had been exposed to COVID-19.

In nucleotides, the CDR3 is TGTGCCAGCAGCTCGTATACAGGGGGCCCAAATCAGCCCCAGCATTTT. It translates to CASSSYTGGPNQPQHF. The chain uses TRBV7-6 and TRBJ1-5, with TRBD1 matching over 9 bases. The germline V gene encodes CDR1 SGHVS and CDR2 FNYEAQ. Trimming cost V 4 bases and J 4 bases; bases outside gene matches: 8. The CDR3 has 16 residues.